The 2 T cell receptor beta chains listed next were all sequenced from one sample in a study of T cell changes during pregnancy in multiple sclerosis. Repertoires were generated with immunoSEQ multiplex PCR, while TCRdb's copy carries only in-frame clones and drops some. Among around 70,000 clones, about nine tenths were seen once, and the ten largest hold 0.29%. The sample in question was CD4+ T cells from peripheral blood mononuclear cells, obtained after pregnancy. The receptors come from a female donor with multiple sclerosis, enrolled in a pregnancy study.

CDR3 region: CASSALAGIQETQYF. The CDR3 bases are TGCGCCAGCAGCGCCCTAGCGGGGATACAAGAGACCCAGTACTTC. The chain recombines TRBV5-1 with TRBJ2-5, with 9 bases fitting TRBD2. The CDR3 covers 15 residues. The junction had 6 bases not matched to a gene; V was cut back by 4 bases and J by 2 bases. Germline V gene data show CDR1 as SGHRS and CDR2 as YFSETQ.

The chain joins TRBV5-4 to TRBJ1-2, with 7 bases identical to TRBD1. The V gene's germline CDR1 is SGHNT and CDR2 YYREEE (reference sequence). The CDR3 length is 15 residues. Trimming at V came to 4 bases and at J to 2 bases, leaving 8 bases not matched to a gene. CDR3: CASSPQGQSNYGYTF. Written as DNA, the CDR3 is TGTGCCAGCAGCCCCCAGGGACAGTCGAACTATGGCTACACCTTC.